The rows below give T cell receptor beta chains drawn from one sample of a study of TIL therapy for anti-PD-1-resistant metastatic lung cancer. The assay was immunoSEQ multiplex PCR, and TCRdb's table has in-frame clones only and misses some. The data hold approximately 12,000 clones, with around 58% observed a single time. Sequences were derived from tumor tissue, sampled at baseline. The origin of the receptors is a person aged 25 to 80 with non-small cell lung cancer. The CDR3 runs from the conserved cysteine through the conserved F or W. The order of the fields is J gene, clone size, D gene, V gene, CDR3 DNA, CDR3 protein. The D gene is left open where the match is weak. The size field is filled for only some rows; it gives once, few, many or a size class.

J gene: TRBJ1-1
clone size: .
D gene: .
V gene: TRBV29-1
CDR3 DNA: TGCAGCGTTGTAGACACTGAAGCTTTCTTT
CDR3 protein: CSVVDTEAFF

J gene: TRBJ1-1
clone size: few
D gene: .
V gene: TRBV19
CDR3 DNA: TGTGCCAGTAGTAAGGGCTACGGGGGATTCGGCACTGAAGCTTTCTTT
CDR3 protein: CASSKGYGGFGTEAFF

J gene: TRBJ1-6
clone size: .
D gene: TRBD1
V gene: TRBV5-1
CDR3 DNA: TGCGCCAGCAGCTTGACCGCCGGACAGGTTGGATCACCCCTCCACTTT
CDR3 protein: CASSLTAGQVGSPLHF

J gene: TRBJ1-6
clone size: .
D gene: .
V gene: TRBV6-5
CDR3 DNA: TGTGCCAGCAGCACAGTCGAGAATTCACCCCTCCACTTT
CDR3 protein: CASSTVENSPLHF

J gene: TRBJ1-5
clone size: .
D gene: .
V gene: TRBV19
CDR3 DNA: TGTGCCAGTAGTCCTATCAATCAGCCCCAGCATTTT
CDR3 protein: CASSPINQPQHF

J gene: TRBJ2-2
clone size: few
D gene: .
V gene: TRBV5-6
CDR3 DNA: TGTGCCAGCAGCACCGGGACCACGAACACCGGGGAGCTGTTTTTT
CDR3 protein: CASSTGTTNTGELFF

J gene: TRBJ1-1
clone size: .
D gene: TRBD1
V gene: TRBV3-1/TRBV3-2
CDR3 DNA: TGTGCCAGCAGTTGGACAGGACTTTACACTGAAGCTTTCTTT
CDR3 protein: CASSWTGLYTEAFF

J gene: TRBJ2-1
clone size: .
D gene: TRBD2
V gene: TRBV6-1
CDR3 DNA: TGTGCCAGCAGTGAACCGGGAGCGGGGGAGCAGTTCTTC
CDR3 protein: CASSEPGAGEQFF

J gene: TRBJ2-6
clone size: medium-sized
D gene: TRBD2
V gene: TRBV28
CDR3 DNA: TGTGCCAGCAGTCGTCTAGCGGGGAAGATCTCTGGGGCCGCCGGCGTCCTGACTTTC
CDR3 protein: CASSRLAGKISGAAGVLTF

J gene: TRBJ2-2
clone size: few
D gene: .
V gene: TRBV5-1
CDR3 DNA: TGCGCCAGCAGCTTGGGGGGGACCACCGGGGAGCTGTTTTTT
CDR3 protein: CASSLGGTTGELFF

J gene: TRBJ2-3
clone size: .
D gene: TRBD2
V gene: TRBV5-1
CDR3 DNA: TGCGCCAGCAGCTTGGGGGGGAGGGCCCGCACAGATACGCAGTATTTT
CDR3 protein: CASSLGGRARTDTQYF

J gene: TRBJ2-5
clone size: .
D gene: TRBD2
V gene: TRBV5-1
CDR3 DNA: TGCGCCAGCAGCTCCGGGACTAGCCCCGAGACCCAGTACTTC
CDR3 protein: CASSSGTSPETQYF

J gene: TRBJ2-2
clone size: few
D gene: TRBD2
V gene: TRBV28
CDR3 DNA: TGTGCCAGCAGTTTAGTTAGCGGGGCGGGCTTCACCGGGGAGCTGTTTTTT
CDR3 protein: CASSLVSGAGFTGELFF

J gene: TRBJ2-7
clone size: few
D gene: .
V gene: TRBV4-1
CDR3 DNA: TGCGCCAGCAGCCAAACGGGACATCGTCCCTACGAGCAGTACTTC
CDR3 protein: CASSQTGHRPYEQYF

J gene: TRBJ2-7
clone size: large
D gene: TRBD1
V gene: TRBV6-1
CDR3 DNA: TGTGCCAGCAGTGAAGAGGACAGGTGGGACGAGCAGTACTTC
CDR3 protein: CASSEEDRWDEQYF

J gene: TRBJ1-1
clone size: .
D gene: TRBD1
V gene: TRBV9
CDR3 DNA: TGTGCCAGCAGCCCACAGTTGGGACAGCCTAACACTGAAGCTTTCTTT
CDR3 protein: CASSPQLGQPNTEAFF

J gene: TRBJ1-5
clone size: .
D gene: TRBD1
V gene: TRBV25-1
CDR3 DNA: TGTGCCAGCAGCGAACAGGGGAGCAATCAGCCCCAGCATTTT
CDR3 protein: CASSEQGSNQPQHF

J gene: TRBJ2-3
clone size: .
D gene: .
V gene: TRBV4-1
CDR3 DNA: TGCGCCAGCTCCTTGACCTCACGGATCTCAGATACGCAGTATTTT
CDR3 protein: CASSLTSRISDTQYF

J gene: TRBJ2-6
clone size: .
D gene: TRBD1
V gene: TRBV7-6
CDR3 DNA: TGTGCCAGCAGCCCTCATGGACAGGGGGCGGCTGGGGCCAACGTCCTGACTTTC
CDR3 protein: CASSPHGQGAAGANVLTF

J gene: TRBJ2-1
clone size: .
D gene: .
V gene: TRBV30
CDR3 DNA: TGTGCCTGGGGGGGAACTAGCTTACCCCAGTTCTTC
CDR3 protein: CAWGGTSLPQFF

J gene: TRBJ2-1
clone size: .
D gene: TRBD2
V gene: TRBV18
CDR3 DNA: TGTGCCAGCGGGGTACTAGCGGTAAACAATGAGCAGTTCTTC
CDR3 protein: CASGVLAVNNEQFF

J gene: TRBJ1-2
clone size: .
D gene: .
V gene: TRBV5-6
CDR3 DNA: TGTGCCAGCGGACCCCAGGGAGGGGGCTACACCTTC
CDR3 protein: CASGPQGGGYTF

J gene: TRBJ1-5
clone size: .
D gene: TRBD1
V gene: TRBV27
CDR3 DNA: TGTGCCAGCAGTTCCATGGACAGGGACAATCAGCCCCAGCATTTT
CDR3 protein: CASSSMDRDNQPQHF

J gene: TRBJ2-1
clone size: .
D gene: .
V gene: TRBV2
CDR3 DNA: TGTGCCAGCGGCTACTACAATGAGCAGTTCTTC
CDR3 protein: CASGYYNEQFF

J gene: TRBJ1-1
clone size: .
D gene: TRBD1
V gene: TRBV28
CDR3 DNA: TGTGCCAGCAACGCCCTCGACAGGGAGGGCACTGAAGCTTTCTTT
CDR3 protein: CASNALDREGTEAFF

J gene: TRBJ1-5
clone size: .
D gene: .
V gene: TRBV6-4
CDR3 DNA: TGTGCCAGCAGAAGCCTAACTTTCCGGGACAAAGAATATCAGCCCCAGCATTTT
CDR3 protein: CASRSLTFRDKEYQPQHF

J gene: TRBJ1-4
clone size: .
D gene: TRBD1
V gene: TRBV5-1
CDR3 DNA: TGCGCCAGCAGCTTACAGGGGATGGTTGAAAAACTGTTTTTT
CDR3 protein: CASSLQGMVEKLFF

J gene: TRBJ1-4
clone size: .
D gene: .
V gene: TRBV30
CDR3 DNA: TGTGCCTGGAGTGCCAACGGAGGGAAGCCGTTTTTT
CDR3 protein: CAWSANGGKPFF

J gene: TRBJ2-7
clone size: once
D gene: TRBD1
V gene: TRBV7-9
CDR3 DNA: TGTGCCAGCAGCTTATTGGAAGGGGGCCTCCGGGGCGAGCAGTACTTC
CDR3 protein: CASSLLEGGLRGEQYF